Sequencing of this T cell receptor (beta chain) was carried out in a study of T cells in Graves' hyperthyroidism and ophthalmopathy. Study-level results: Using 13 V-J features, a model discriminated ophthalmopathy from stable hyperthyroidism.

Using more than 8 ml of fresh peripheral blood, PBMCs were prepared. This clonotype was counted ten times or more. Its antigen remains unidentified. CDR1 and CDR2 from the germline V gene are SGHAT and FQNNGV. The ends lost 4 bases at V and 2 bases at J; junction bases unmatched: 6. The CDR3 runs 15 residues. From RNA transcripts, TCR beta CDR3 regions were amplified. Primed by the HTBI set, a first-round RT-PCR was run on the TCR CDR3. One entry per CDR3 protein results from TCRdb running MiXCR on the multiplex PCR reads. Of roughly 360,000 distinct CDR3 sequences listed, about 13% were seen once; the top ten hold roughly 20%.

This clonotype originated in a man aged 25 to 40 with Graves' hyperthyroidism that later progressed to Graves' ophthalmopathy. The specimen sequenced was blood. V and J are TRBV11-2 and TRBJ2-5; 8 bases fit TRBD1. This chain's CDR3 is CASSSGQGGQETQYF. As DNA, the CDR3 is TGTGCCAGCAGCTCCGGACAGGGAGGTCAAGAGACCCAGTACTTC.